The 5 T cell receptor beta chains below come from one sample, sequenced in a study of graft-versus-host responses after intestinal transplantation (dated by TCRdb to about 2021). The receptor library was made with the immunoSEQ multiplex PCR assay. TCRdb obtained this table from immuneACCESS and retained in-frame rearrangements with V and J assigned. These tables miss some clones; where compared with another copy, unresolved V genes account for less than half of the shortfall, and the remainder is unexplained. The table for this sample lists over 80,000 clones; roughly 89% of them were counted only once. Roughly 0.2% of the sample goes to the ten largest clones. This specimen's time point label, interpreted: cells obtained before transplantation from donor or recipient. Their recognized antigens are unknown. Sequencing was performed on unstimulated CD4+ T cells sorted from spleen or lymph node cells, taken before transplant. The receptor source for this set is a human donor who was the organ donor for an intestinal transplant.

The CDR3 DNA is TGTGCCAGCAGTGAAGCATCGGGGATTAGCAATCAGCCCCAGCATTTT. Protein: CASSEASGISNQPQHF. The chain recombines TRBV6-1 with TRBJ1-5; D call uncertain. V lost 0 bases, J lost 0 bases, and 9 bases lay in between. This CDR3 spans 16 amino acids. The germline CDR1 and CDR2 sequences are MNHNS and SASEGT.

The chain has TRBV11-2 and TRBJ2-3, with TRBD2 matching over 9 bases. In germline, CDR1 is SGHAT, CDR2 FQNNGV. The junction had 5 bases not matched to a gene; V was cut back by 8 bases and J by 2 bases. This CDR3 has 14 amino acids. The CDR3 nucleotides read TGTGCCAGCGCAAGGACTAGCGTCACAGATACGCAGTATTTT. Protein: CASARTSVTDTQYF.

The chain carries TRBV15 and TRBJ1-2; possibly TRBD1 for D (5 bases). Germline V gene lookup returns CDR1 LNHNV and CDR2 YYDKDF (reference sequence). The CDR3 totals 13 residues. V was shortened by 5 bases and J by 8 bases, with 15 bases between the two germline ends. DNA for the CDR3: TGTGCCACCAGCGGGACTTCGCTTCGAGGCTACACCTTC. This gives the protein CATSGTSLRGYTF.

The genes are TRBV5-1 and TRBJ2-5; possible D gene TRBD1, 7 bases. The J call may be incorrect, as the DNA end agrees better with TRBJ2-7. The CDR3 contains 14 residues. The germline CDR1 and CDR2 sequences are SGHRS and YFSETQ. The CDR3 is CASSLSGGYNEQYF. CDR3 DNA sequence: TGCGCCAGCAGCTTGTCAGGGGGGTACAACGAGCAGTACTTC.

V usage is TRBV2 and J usage is TRBJ1-2, with D perhaps TRBD1 (6 bases). Looked up from germline, CDR1 is SNHLY and CDR2 is FYNNEI. V lost 8 bases and J lost 2, with 12 bases in between. The CDR3 extends over 13 amino acids. DNA for the CDR3: TGTGCCAGCCGCAGGGGAGCCAACTATGGCTACACCTTC. As protein: CASRRGANYGYTF.